The source of this T cell receptor beta chain is a study of T cell responses to AZD1222 COVID-19 vaccine. Whole-study results and caveats: Reports say nearly half of spike-specific TCRs go after unmutated variant regions. Vaccine-associated CD4 TCRs ranged over spike, dominating at 160-218 and 743-854. Mostly white British, mostly female donors; authors suggested clonal diversity may be underestimated. Repertoire sampling occurred only after the peak T cell response.

Concerning this clone itself: The antigen remains undetermined.

Method: immunoSEQ multiplex PCR; TCRdb's copy keeps in-frame clones and lacks some. The table records around 67,000 clones, roughly four fifths of them present only once. The TCR was taken from an adult who received the AZD1222 COVID-19 vaccine. The specimen comprised peripheral blood, sampled 28 days after the second AZD1222 dose.

The CDR3 nucleotides are TGTGCCAGCAGCTTACACAGGGGGGCTTTCTTT. As protein: CASSLHRGAFF. This sequence joins TRBV11-2 and TRBJ1-1; 8 nucleotides line up with TRBD1. This CDR3 spans 11 amino acids. V dropped 2 bases and J dropped 11; count of bases not matched to a gene: 1. Germline V gene lookup returns CDR1 SGHAT and CDR2 FQNNGV.